Shown below are 8 T cell receptor beta chains from a single sample sequenced in a study of blood T cell repertoires in COVID-19. Libraries were prepared by immunoSEQ multiplex PCR; TCRdb keeps only in-frame clonotypes and omits some of them. The sample consists of about 230,000 clones, 70% to 90% of them appearing once. Sequencing was done on a sample of peripheral blood. These TCRs come from a woman in her 70s with active or convalescent COVID-19.

This chain uses TRBV6-5 with TRBJ1-6; a weak D match, TRBD1 (5 bases). Trimming removed 7 bases at V and 9 bases at J, with 16 bases between. Germline CDR1 MNHEY, CDR2 SVGAGI. The CDR3 length is 14 residues. This CDR3 is CASTHRGGSSPLHF. The CDR3 nucleotides are TGTGCCAGCACCCACCGGGGGGGATCTTCACCCCTCCACTTT.

This chain joins TRBV9 and TRBJ2-7, with a possible D match to TRBD1 (5 bases). The CDR3 spans 15 residues. Trimming pared 0 bases from V and 6 bases from J, leaving 16 bases between. Per germline, CDR1 SGDLS and CDR2 YYNGEE. The CDR3 region has the DNA TGTGCCAGCAGCGTAGAGGGGCGGCCACCCGGCGAGCAGTACTTC. Translated: CASSVEGRPPGEQYF.

The genes are TRBV5-4 and TRBJ2-7; the match to TRBD1 covers 9 bases. V lost 3 bases to trimming and J lost 6 bases; unmatched junction nucleotides: 4. Germline V CDR1 and CDR2: SGHNT, YYREEE (reference sequence). The CDR3 loop spans 13 amino acids. The CDR3 bases are TGTGCCAGCAGCTCCGGGACAGGGACCGAGCAGTACTTC. It is translated as CASSSGTGTEQYF.

For this clone: Compared with germline, one end of the junction differs, possibly owing to a read error. The chain employs TRBV7-7 and TRBJ2-1, with D possibly being TRBD2 (6 bases). CDR1 SSHAT and CDR2 FNYEAQ come from the germline V gene (reference sequence). This CDR3 region has 15 residues. Written as DNA, the CDR3 is TGTGCTAGCAGCTTAGGCTCTAGCGAGTACAATGAGCAGTTCTTC. This sequence encodes CASSLGSSEYNEQFF.

CDR3 sequence (DNA): TGTGCCAGCAGCGGTAGACAGGGTAGGACTGAAGCTTTCTTT. This gives the protein CASSGRQGRTEAFF. V is TRBV5-4 and J is TRBJ1-1; 7 bases are shared with TRBD1. V dropped 4 bases and J dropped 5; count of bases not matched to a gene: 8. Germline V CDR1 and CDR2: SGHNT, YYREEE (reference sequence). CDR3 length: 14 amino acids.

The rearrangement links TRBV3-1 (or the pseudogene TRBV3-2) to TRBJ1-4; D gene uncertain. Germline V gene data show CDR1 as LGHDT and CDR2 as YNNKEL (reference sequence). Trimming stripped 1 base from V and 3 bases from J, with 9 bases between. This CDR3 region has 15 residues. The CDR3 region is CASSQGVQANEKLFF. The DNA for the CDR3 is TGTGCCAGCAGCCAAGGTGTCCAGGCTAATGAAAAACTGTTTTTT.

The chain uses TRBV2 and TRBJ1-5; 7 bases align to TRBD1. The V gene's germline CDR1 is SNHLY and CDR2 FYNNEI. With 8 bases clipped from V and 4 bases from J, the junction kept 8 bases outside the gene matches. The length of the CDR3 is 14 residues. DNA for the CDR3: TGTGCCAGCCGCCGGGACAGTGGAAATCAGCCCCAGCATTTT. It translates to CASRRDSGNQPQHF.

The chain recombines TRBV11-2 with TRBJ1-6; 7 nucleotides line up with TRBD1. CDR3 length: 17 amino acids. Germline loops: CDR1 SGHAT, CDR2 FQNNGV. V shed 5 bases and J 5 bases; nucleotides not matched to a gene: 12. CDR3 coding DNA: TGTGCCAGCAGCCCCCGGGAAGGGGGCGCCCATAATTCACCCCTCCACTTT. Its translation: CASSPREGGAHNSPLHF.